The T cell receptor (beta chain) described here comes from a study of CD8 T cells in Susac syndrome. Details on this clonotype: Its antigen remains unidentified.

Relapsing-remitting disease, either stable or active, was present in the multiple sclerosis controls, who were treatment-naive patients. The authors negatively isolated CD8+ and CD4+ T cells and FACS-enriched TEMRA cells. With random hexamers, roughly 0.5 to 1 ug RNA was reverse transcribed. Multiplex immunoSEQ PCR targeted 54 Vbeta and 13 Jbeta TCR beta segments. MiXCR was run by TCRdb on the immunoSEQ multiplex PCR reads, yielding one entry per CDR3 protein. The sample has 250,000 or so distinct CDR3 sequences; roughly 95% are singletons. The junction had 17 bases not matched to a gene; V was cut back by 2 bases and J by 0 bases. The CDR3 has 20 residues. Per germline, CDR1 SGDLS and CDR2 YYNGEE. Study-wide findings and caveats: That the number of individuals in its TCR sequencing and HLA analysis was relatively small was acknowledged by the study.

This sequence was found in a human donor with multiple sclerosis. Sequencing was carried out using CD4+ T cells from PBMCs. The V and J genes are TRBV9 and TRBJ2-3; 8 positions match TRBD1. CDR3: CASSVTPGGAETTSTDTQYF. The CDR3 coding sequence is TGTGCCAGCAGCGTTACGCCAGGGGGCGCGGAGACGACTAGCACAGATACGCAGTATTTT.